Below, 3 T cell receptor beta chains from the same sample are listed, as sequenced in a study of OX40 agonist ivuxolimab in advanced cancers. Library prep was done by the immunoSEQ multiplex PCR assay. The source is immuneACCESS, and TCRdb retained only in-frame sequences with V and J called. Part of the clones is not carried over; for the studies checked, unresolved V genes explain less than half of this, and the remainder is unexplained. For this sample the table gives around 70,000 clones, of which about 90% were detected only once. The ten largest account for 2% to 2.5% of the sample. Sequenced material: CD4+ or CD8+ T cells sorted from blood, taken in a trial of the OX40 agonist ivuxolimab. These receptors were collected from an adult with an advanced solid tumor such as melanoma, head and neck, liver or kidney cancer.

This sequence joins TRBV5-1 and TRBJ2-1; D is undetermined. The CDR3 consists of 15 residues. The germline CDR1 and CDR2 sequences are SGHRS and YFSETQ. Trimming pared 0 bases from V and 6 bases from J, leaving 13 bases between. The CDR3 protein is CASSLGSGLLNEQFF. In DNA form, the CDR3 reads TGCGCCAGCAGCTTGGGGTCTGGGCTCCTCAATGAGCAGTTCTTC. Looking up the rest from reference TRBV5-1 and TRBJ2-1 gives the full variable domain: KAGVTQTPRYLIKTRGQQVTLSCSPISGHRSVSWYQQTPGQGLQFLFEYFSETQRNKGNFPGRFSGRQFSNSRSEMNVSTLELGDSALYLCASSLGSGLLNEQFFGPGTRLTVL.

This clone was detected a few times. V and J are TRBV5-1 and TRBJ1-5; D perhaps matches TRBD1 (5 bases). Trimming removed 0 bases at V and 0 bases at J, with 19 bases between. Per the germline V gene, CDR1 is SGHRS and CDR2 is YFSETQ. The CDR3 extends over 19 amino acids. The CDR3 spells CASSLVFGTATTSNQPQHF. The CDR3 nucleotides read TGCGCCAGCAGCTTGGTTTTTGGGACCGCGACAACTAGCAATCAGCCCCAGCATTTT.

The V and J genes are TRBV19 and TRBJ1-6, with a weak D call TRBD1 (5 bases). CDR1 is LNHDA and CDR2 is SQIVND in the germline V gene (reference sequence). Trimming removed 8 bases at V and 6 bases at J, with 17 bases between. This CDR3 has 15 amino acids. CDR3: CASDSTTGGNSPLHF. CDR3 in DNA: TGTGCCAGTGACTCAACTACAGGAGGTAATTCACCCCTCCACTTT. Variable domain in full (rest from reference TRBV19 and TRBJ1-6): DGGITQSPKYLFRKEGQNVTLSCEQNLNHDAMYWYRQDPGQGLRLIYYSQIVNDFQKGDIAEGYSVSREKKESFPLTVTSAQKNPTAFYLCASDSTTGGNSPLHFGNGTRLTVT.